This is a list of T cell receptor beta chains from one sample in a study of control samples from healthy donors and cancer patients. TCRdb's copy holds only in-frame clones and misses some; the assay was immunoSEQ multiplex PCR. In the table there are about 150,000 clones, around 94% of which are singletons. Source material: blood. The receptors come from a woman aged 18-30 years in good health. Each CDR3 is given with its conserved first and last residue. Each record gives: D gene, CDR3 length, clone size, V gene, J gene, CDR3 protein, CDR3 DNA. The D gene is left open where the match is weak. Only part of the rows carry a size: once, few, many, or a class if the clone is expanded.

-	14	-	TRBV19	TRBJ1-1	CASSTIPGGGGAFF	TGTGCCAGTAGTACCATCCCAGGCGGAGGCGGCGCTTTCTTT
-	13	once	TRBV6-1	TRBJ2-1	CASSEERENEQFF	TGTGCCAGCAGTGAAGAAAGGGAAAATGAGCAGTTCTTC
-	16	-	TRBV28	TRBJ1-5	CASSLWSGGHQQPQHF	TGTGCCAGCAGTTTATGGAGCGGGGGACATCAACAGCCCCAGCATTTT
-	16	-	TRBV5-8	TRBJ1-4	CASSRMAIATNEKLFF	TGTGCCAGCAGCCGCATGGCCATTGCAACTAATGAAAAACTGTTTTTT
-	15	-	TRBV9	TRBJ2-3	CASSVESNLGDTQYF	TGTGCCAGCAGCGTAGAGTCGAACCTCGGGGATACGCAGTATTTT
-	14	-	TRBV15	TRBJ2-7	CATSRGSPVYEQYF	TGTGCCACCAGCAGAGGCTCCCCGGTCTACGAGCAGTACTTC
TRBD2	17	-	TRBV5-4	TRBJ2-2	CASSLDLAGGPDGELFF	TGTGCCAGCAGCTTGGACCTAGCGGGAGGGCCGGACGGGGAGCTGTTTTTT
-	20	-	TRBV15	TRBJ1-6	CATSRDSPPGTPWENSPLHF	TGTGCCACCAGCAGAGATTCCCCTCCCGGGACCCCCTGGGAGAATTCACCCCTCCACTTT
-	15	-	TRBV5-1	TRBJ2-7	CASSPSGRLPYEQYF	TGCGCCAGCAGCCCAAGCGGGCGCCTACCCTACGAGCAGTACTTC
-	14	-	TRBV18	TRBJ1-1	CASSPRDGNTEAFF	TGTGCCAGCTCACCCCGGGATGGGAACACTGAAGCTTTCTTT
-	18	once	TRBV7-8	TRBJ1-5	CASNQGFLAGGGNQPQHF	TGTGCCAGCAACCAAGGATTTTTGGCCGGGGGTGGCAATCAGCCCCAGCATTTT
-	13	-	TRBV7-2	TRBJ1-1	CASSKTGNTEAFF	TGTGCCAGCAGCAAAACAGGGAACACTGAAGCTTTCTTT
-	13	-	TRBV7-9	TRBJ2-3	CASSLYAGDTQYF	TGTGCCAGCAGCTTATACGCGGGAGATACGCAGTATTTT
-	14	-	TRBV10-1	TRBJ2-7	CASSDPVAPYEQYF	TGCGCCAGCAGTGACCCGGTAGCGCCCTACGAGCAGTACTTC
TRBD2	15	-	TRBV3-1/TRBV3-2	TRBJ2-2	CASSQSSGYTGELFF	TGTGCCAGCAGCCAATCTAGCGGATACACCGGGGAGCTGTTTTTT
TRBD1	14	-	TRBV7-2	TRBJ1-1	CASSLDRGREEAFF	TGTGCCAGCAGCTTAGACAGGGGCAGGGAAGAAGCTTTCTTT